This T cell receptor (beta chain) was recorded in a study of T cell clusters in autoimmune cytopenias. TRB was amplified from 250 ng of peripheral blood genomic DNA per sample. The CDR3 totals 16 residues. Germline V gives CDR1 SGHRS, CDR2 YFSETQ. Multiplex touch-down PCR amplified TRB using TRB-A and TRB-B pools in one tube. From the multiplex PCR reads, TCRdb lists one entry per CDR3 protein and no DNA. In total, the table holds 5,500 to 6,500 distinct CDR3 sequences. The sample also formed part of further work on T cell repertoires in aging, cancer and after chemotherapy. That work contributes: Healthy donors lost TCR diversity with age mainly through richness, cancer patients through richness and evenness.

The sequencing sample was made of peripheral blood. The sequence came from a human donor in good health. The chain joins TRBV5-1 to TRBJ1-4; TCRdb's D gene call, TRBD1, goes unchecked for lack of DNA. CDR3 protein: CASSVVTGGAGEKLFF.